The 18 T cell receptor beta chains presented below share a single source sample, sequenced in a study of T cells after yellow fever vaccination. TCRdb re-analysed the 5' RACE reads in MiXCR, keeping a single row per CDR3 protein. The repertoire holds 500,000 to 650,000 distinct CDR3 sequences, about 12% seen once, with under 15% in the top ten. The source was PBMCs, collected on the day of the yellow fever booster vaccination. Source of these receptors: a man younger than 40 who received the YFV17D yellow fever vaccine.

This clonotype has ten or more counts. The chain couples TRBV6-2 or TRBV6-3 to TRBJ2-1; 10 bases agree with TRBD2. Germline CDR1 MNHEY, CDR2 SVGEGT. The CDR3 covers 17 residues. J gave up 4 bases and V 10 bases, and 16 bases lay outside the gene matches. CDR3 sequence: CATGRRTSGGGYNEQFF. CDR3 bases: TGTGCCACAGGAAGGCGGACTAGCGGAGGTGGATACAATGAGCAGTTCTTC.

The gene calls are TRBV12-3 or TRBV12-4 and TRBJ2-5, with D possibly matching TRBD2 (5 bases). The CDR3 runs to 15 residues. The ends were cut back, 6 bases at V and 5 bases at J, with 19 bases in the middle. The DNA for the CDR3 is TGTGCCAGCAGCCCAGCAGTCGGCGGCGGGGAGACCCAGTACTTC. This translates into CASSPAVGGGETQYF.

The gene calls are TRBV28 and TRBJ2-1, with 13 bases aligning to TRBD2. V shed 4 bases, J shed 7 bases, and the junction held 4 bases outside the gene matches. This CDR3 has 15 residues. Germline lookup yields CDR1 MDHEN and CDR2 SYDVKM. CDR3 protein: CASSSLAGGLNEQFF. As DNA, the CDR3 is TGTGCCAGCAGTTCACTAGCGGGAGGGCTGAATGAGCAGTTCTTC.

This clonotype showed up just a few times. DNA for the CDR3: TGTGCCAGCAGATCGGGTCTAATGGACGGGGAGCTGTTTTTT. Translation gives CASRSGLMDGELFF. The V and J genes are TRBV13 and TRBJ2-2; D remains ambiguous. The V end was cut by 6 bases, the J end by 7 bases, with 15 bases between. The CDR3 sequence is 14 residues long. Germline V gene data show CDR1 as PRHDT and CDR2 as FYEKMQ (reference sequence). Full variable domain (outside the CDR3, taken from reference TRBV13 and TRBJ2-2): AAGVIQSPRHLIKEKRETATLKCYPIPRHDTVYWYQQGPGQDPQFLISFYEKMQSDKGSIPDRFSAQQFSDYHSELNMSSLELGDSALYFCASRSGLMDGELFFGEGSRLTVL.

Only a few counts were recorded for this clonotype. The rearrangement joins TRBV20-1 to TRBJ2-7; 7 positions agree with TRBD1. The germline CDR1 and CDR2 sequences are DFQATT and SNEGSKA (reference sequence). The trim removed 0 bases at V and 9 bases at J, leaving 5 bases unmatched. The CDR3 length is 12 residues. For the CDR3, the DNA is TGCAGTGCTAGAGAAGGGGGCGCAGGGCAGTACTTC. Residues: CSAREGGAGQYF.

This clonotype was seen only a few times. V is TRBV20-1 and J is TRBJ2-3; the match to TRBD2 covers 9 bases. Germline V lookup: CDR1 DFQATT, CDR2 SNEGSKA (reference sequence). CDR3 size: 16 residues. J gave up 0 bases and V 1 base, and 5 bases lay outside the gene matches. This chain's CDR3 is CSARVGGRASTDTQYF. Here the CDR3 DNA reads TGCAGTGCTAGAGTGGGCGGGAGGGCTAGCACAGATACGCAGTATTTT.

This sequence joins TRBV19 and TRBJ2-5; D call uncertain. CDR3 length: 15 amino acids. Germline assignment: CDR1 LNHDA and CDR2 SQIVND (reference sequence). V lost 3 bases and J 3 bases, leaving 14 bases between the germline ends. This chain's CDR3 is CASSMGGLKEETQYF. The CDR3 DNA is TGTGCCAGTAGTATGGGTGGGCTAAAAGAAGAGACCCAGTACTTC.

This sequence joins TRBV12-3 or TRBV12-4 and TRBJ2-7; 7 nucleotides match TRBD1. The ends lost 2 bases at V and 0 bases at J; junction bases unmatched: 4. The CDR3 length is 15 residues. CDR3 nucleotides: TGTGCCAGCAGTTTAAGCCAGGGGGACTCCTACGAGCAGTACTTC. Protein sequence: CASSLSQGDSYEQYF.

This chain uses TRBV20-1 with TRBJ1-4; a weak D match, TRBD1 (6 bases). Trimming took off 6 bases at V and 6 bases at J, with 14 bases between the two ends. The CDR3 covers 13 residues. Germline CDR1 DFQATT, CDR2 SNEGSKA (reference sequence). CDR3 residues: CSATDSPYEKLFF. The DNA of the CDR3 is TGCAGTGCCACGGACAGTCCTTATGAAAAACTGTTTTTT.

This chain links TRBV28 with TRBJ2-7, with 10 bases fitting TRBD2. CDR1 MDHEN and CDR2 SYDVKM come from the germline V gene. The CDR3 is 15 amino acids. J gave up 3 bases and V 4 bases, and 6 bases lay outside the gene matches. CDR3 sequence (DNA): TGTGCCAGCAGTTCCCCGGCTAGCGGGAGCTACGAGCAGTACTTC. Translated, it gives CASSSPASGSYEQYF.

This clonotype was picked up a small number of times. The J gene is TRBJ2-3, the V gene TRBV29-1; 7 nucleotides align to TRBD2. This CDR3 is built from 12 residues. The trim removed 8 bases at V and 0 bases at J, leaving 2 bases unmatched. Germline assignment: CDR1 SQVTM and CDR2 ANQGSEA. The CDR3 here is CSLAASTDTQYF. CDR3 sequence (DNA): TGCAGCCTAGCGGCTAGCACAGATACGCAGTATTTT.

This clonotype was seen more than once but under ten times. The chain recombines TRBV2 with TRBJ2-7; no clear D gene. The V and J ends lost 3 bases and 5 bases respectively, with 14 bases between them. The germline CDR1 and CDR2 sequences are SNHLY and FYNNEI. The CDR3 is 14 amino acids. The chain's CDR3 is CASSDGPVSDEQYF. The CDR3 DNA follows: TGTGCCAGCAGTGACGGGCCGGTTTCAGACGAGCAGTACTTC.

CDR3 sequence: CASTGPGTGELFF. CDR3 sequence (DNA): TGTGCCAGCACCGGGCCAGGAACCGGGGAGCTGTTTTTT. This sequence joins TRBV14 and TRBJ2-2; no clear D. CDR1 is SGHDN, CDR2 FVKESK, per germline. Trimming left V 7 bases short and J 5 bases short, with 11 bases between. The CDR3 covers 13 residues.

In its sample, this clonotype was seen a few times. The CDR3 loop is CASRVGYNEQFF. Written as DNA, the CDR3 is TGTGCCAGCAGAGTAGGGTACAATGAGCAGTTCTTC. The genes are TRBV27 and TRBJ2-1, with no clear D. Trimming removed 6 bases from V and 4 bases from J, with 7 bases in between. This CDR3 is built from 12 residues. The germline gives CDR1 MNHEY, CDR2 SMNVEV (reference sequence).

This chain links TRBV28 with TRBJ2-5; 8 bases line up with TRBD1. V was clipped by 5 bases and J by 5 bases; unmatched bases: 10. CDR3 size: 15 residues. Germline CDR1 MDHEN, CDR2 SYDVKM. CDR3 in amino acids: CASSITGGLGETQYF. CDR3 sequence (DNA): TGTGCCAGCAGTATCACAGGGGGTCTTGGGGAGACCCAGTACTTC.

The chain employs TRBV27 and TRBJ2-1, with D tentatively TRBD1 or TRBD2 (5 bases each). In germline, CDR1 is MNHEY, CDR2 SMNVEV (reference sequence). Deletions cut 4 bases from V and 15 bases from J, with 19 bases between. The CDR3 is 13 residues long. The CDR3 nucleotides read TGTGCCAGCAGTTCCGGGACCCCAAGTCAATGGTTCTTC. Translated: CASSSGTPSQWFF.

This sequence joins TRBV7-9 and TRBJ2-3; D perhaps matches TRBD2 (5 bases). The CDR3 totals 14 residues. Germline CDR1 is SEHNR and CDR2 is FQNEAQ (reference sequence). V was shortened by 3 bases and J by 4 bases, with 11 bases between the two germline ends. The CDR3: CASSLNLAPDTQYF. CDR3 DNA sequence: TGTGCCAGCAGCTTGAACCTAGCCCCAGATACGCAGTATTTT.

This clonotype was seen a handful of times. The chain links TRBV4-3 to TRBJ2-1; D assignment may be TRBD1 or TRBD2 (6 bases each). Trimming left V 2 bases short and J 6 bases short, with 11 bases between. CDR1 is LGHNA, CDR2 YSLEER, per germline. The CDR3 spans 14 residues. The CDR3 region has the DNA TGCGCCAGCAGCCAATTTGAGGGGGGCAATGAGCAGTTCTTC. Amino acid sequence: CASSQFEGGNEQFF.